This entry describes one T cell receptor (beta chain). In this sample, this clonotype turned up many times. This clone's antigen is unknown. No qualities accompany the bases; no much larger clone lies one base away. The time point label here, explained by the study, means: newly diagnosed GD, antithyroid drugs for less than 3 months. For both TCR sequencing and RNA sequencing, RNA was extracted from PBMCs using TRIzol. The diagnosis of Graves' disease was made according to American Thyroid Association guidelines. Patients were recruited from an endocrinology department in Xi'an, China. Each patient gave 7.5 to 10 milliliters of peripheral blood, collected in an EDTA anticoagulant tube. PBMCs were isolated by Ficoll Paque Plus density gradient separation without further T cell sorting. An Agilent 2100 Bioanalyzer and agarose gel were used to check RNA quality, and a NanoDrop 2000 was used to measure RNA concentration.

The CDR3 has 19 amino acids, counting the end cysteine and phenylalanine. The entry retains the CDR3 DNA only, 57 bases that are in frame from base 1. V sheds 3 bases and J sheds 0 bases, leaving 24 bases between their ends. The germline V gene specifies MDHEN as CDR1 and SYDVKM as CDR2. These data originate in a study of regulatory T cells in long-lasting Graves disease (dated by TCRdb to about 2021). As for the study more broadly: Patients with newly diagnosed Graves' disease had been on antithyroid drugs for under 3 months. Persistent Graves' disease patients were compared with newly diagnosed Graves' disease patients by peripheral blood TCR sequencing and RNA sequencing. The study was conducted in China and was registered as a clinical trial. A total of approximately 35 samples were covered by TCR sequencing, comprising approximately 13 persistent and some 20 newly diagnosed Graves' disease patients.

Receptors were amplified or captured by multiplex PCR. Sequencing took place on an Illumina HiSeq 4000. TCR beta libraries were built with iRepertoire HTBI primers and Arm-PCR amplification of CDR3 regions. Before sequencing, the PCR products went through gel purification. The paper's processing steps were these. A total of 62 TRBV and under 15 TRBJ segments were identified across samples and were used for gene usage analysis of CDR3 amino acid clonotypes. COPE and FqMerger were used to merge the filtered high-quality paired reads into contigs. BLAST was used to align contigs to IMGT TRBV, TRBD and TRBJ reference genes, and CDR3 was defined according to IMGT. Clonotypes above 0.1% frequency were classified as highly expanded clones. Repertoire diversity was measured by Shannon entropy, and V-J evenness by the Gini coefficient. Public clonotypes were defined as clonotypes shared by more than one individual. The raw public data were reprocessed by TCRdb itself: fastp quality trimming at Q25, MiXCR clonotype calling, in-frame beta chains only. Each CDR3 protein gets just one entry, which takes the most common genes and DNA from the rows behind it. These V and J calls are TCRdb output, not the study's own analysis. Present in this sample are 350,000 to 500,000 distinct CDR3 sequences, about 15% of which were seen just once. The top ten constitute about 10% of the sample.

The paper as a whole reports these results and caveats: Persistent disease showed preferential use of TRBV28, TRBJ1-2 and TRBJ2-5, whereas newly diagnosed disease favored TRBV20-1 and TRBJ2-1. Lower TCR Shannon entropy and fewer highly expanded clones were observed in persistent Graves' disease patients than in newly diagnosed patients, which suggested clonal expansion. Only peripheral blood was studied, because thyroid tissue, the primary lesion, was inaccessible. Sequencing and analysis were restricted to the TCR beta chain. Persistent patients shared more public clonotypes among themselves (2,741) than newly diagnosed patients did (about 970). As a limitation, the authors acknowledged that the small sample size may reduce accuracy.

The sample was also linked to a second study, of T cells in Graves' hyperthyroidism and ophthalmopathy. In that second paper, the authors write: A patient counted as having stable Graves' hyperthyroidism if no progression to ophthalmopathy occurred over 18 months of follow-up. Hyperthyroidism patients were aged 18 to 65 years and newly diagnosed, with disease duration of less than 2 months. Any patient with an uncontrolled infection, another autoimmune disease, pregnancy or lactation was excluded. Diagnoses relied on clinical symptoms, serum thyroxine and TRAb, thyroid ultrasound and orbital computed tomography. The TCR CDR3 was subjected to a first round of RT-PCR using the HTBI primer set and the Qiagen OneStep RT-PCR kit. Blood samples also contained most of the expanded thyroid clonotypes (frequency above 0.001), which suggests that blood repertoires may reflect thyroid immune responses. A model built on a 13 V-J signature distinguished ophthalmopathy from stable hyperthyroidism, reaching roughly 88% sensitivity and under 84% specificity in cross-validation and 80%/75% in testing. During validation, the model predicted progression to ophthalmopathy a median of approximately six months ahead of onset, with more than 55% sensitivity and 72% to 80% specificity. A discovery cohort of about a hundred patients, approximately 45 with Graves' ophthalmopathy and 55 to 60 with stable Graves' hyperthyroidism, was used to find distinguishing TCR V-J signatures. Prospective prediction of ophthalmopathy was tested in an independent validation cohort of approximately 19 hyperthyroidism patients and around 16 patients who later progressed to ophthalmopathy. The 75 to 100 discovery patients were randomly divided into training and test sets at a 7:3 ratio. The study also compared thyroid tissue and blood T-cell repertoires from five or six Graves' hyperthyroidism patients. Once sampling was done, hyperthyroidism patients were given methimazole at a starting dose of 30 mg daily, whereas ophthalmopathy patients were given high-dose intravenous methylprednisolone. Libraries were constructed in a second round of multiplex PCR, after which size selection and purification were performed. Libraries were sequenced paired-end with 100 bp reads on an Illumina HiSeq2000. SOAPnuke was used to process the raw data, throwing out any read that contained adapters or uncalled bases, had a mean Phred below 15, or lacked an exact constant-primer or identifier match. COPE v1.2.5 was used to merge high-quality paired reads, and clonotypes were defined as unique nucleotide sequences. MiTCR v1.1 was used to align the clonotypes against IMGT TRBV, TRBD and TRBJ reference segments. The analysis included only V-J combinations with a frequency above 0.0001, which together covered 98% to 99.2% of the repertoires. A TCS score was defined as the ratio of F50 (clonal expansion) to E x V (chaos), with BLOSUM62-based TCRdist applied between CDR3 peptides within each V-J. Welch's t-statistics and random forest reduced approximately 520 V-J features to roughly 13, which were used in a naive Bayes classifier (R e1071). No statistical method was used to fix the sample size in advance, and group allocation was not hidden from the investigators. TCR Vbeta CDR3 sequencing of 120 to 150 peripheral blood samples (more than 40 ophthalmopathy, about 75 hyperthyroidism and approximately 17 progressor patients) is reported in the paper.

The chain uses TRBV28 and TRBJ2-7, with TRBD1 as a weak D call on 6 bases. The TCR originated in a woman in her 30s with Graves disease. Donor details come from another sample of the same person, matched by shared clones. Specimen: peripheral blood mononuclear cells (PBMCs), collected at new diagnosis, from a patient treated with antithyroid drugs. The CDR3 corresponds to CASSFYFGLGQGFSYEQYF. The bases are TGTGCCAGCAGTTTCTACTTTGGGTTGGGGCAGGGGTTCTCCTACGAGCAGTACTTC.